Below, 9 T cell receptor beta chains from the same sample are listed, as sequenced in a study of T cells after yellow fever vaccination. TCRdb re-called the 5' RACE reads through MiXCR, storing one row per CDR3 protein. The sample includes some 340,000 distinct CDR3 sequences, approximately 4% of them seen just once. The input for sequencing was PBMCs, taken 5 days after the yellow fever booster vaccination. The origin of the receptors is a man younger than 35 who received the YFV17D yellow fever vaccine.

This clonotype was seen at least ten times. The chain employs TRBV5-1 and TRBJ2-5; D is unclear. The ends were cut back, 0 bases at V and 1 base at J, with 10 bases in the middle. Germline V CDR1 and CDR2: SGHRS, YFSETQ. The CDR3 has 15 residues. The CDR3 DNA follows: TGCGCCAGCAGCTTGGTTCAGGCAGGCCAAGAGACCCAGTACTTC. This translates into CASSLVQAGQETQYF. The variable domain in full, completed from reference TRBV5-1 and TRBJ2-5, reads KAGVTQTPRYLIKTRGQQVTLSCSPISGHRSVSWYQQTPGQGLQFLFEYFSETQRNKGNFPGRFSGRQFSNSRSEMNVSTLELGDSALYLCASSLVQAGQETQYFGPGTRLLVL.

This clonotype has more than one count but fewer than ten. V and J are TRBV20-1 and TRBJ1-2, with TRBD1 matching over 8 bases. V lost 0 bases and J lost 8; bases outside the gene matches: 14. The CDR3 runs 16 residues. Germline V gene sequence: CDR1 DFQATT, CDR2 SNEGSKA (reference sequence). The CDR3 is CSARESSYGTGGGYTF. The CDR3 DNA reads as TGCAGTGCTAGAGAATCTTCCTACGGGACAGGTGGAGGCTACACCTTC.

This clonotype was counted only a few times. J is TRBJ2-2 and V is TRBV20-1; D possibly corresponds to TRBD2 (7 bases). Germline V gene sequence: CDR1 DFQATT, CDR2 SNEGSKA (reference sequence). Between the trimmed V and J ends, which lost 4 bases and 7 bases, there was a span of 13 bases. The CDR3 has 13 amino acids. DNA of the CDR3: TGCAGTGCTATTGGGGGGGCCAACGGGGAGCTGTTTTTT. Translated: CSAIGGANGELFF.

This clonotype was counted only a few times. The chain combines TRBV4-1 with TRBJ2-2; 8 nucleotides agree with TRBD2. The CDR3 contains 19 residues. After removal of 1 base from V and 3 bases from J, the junction contained 13 bases not matched to a gene. Germline V gene sequence: CDR1 MGHRA, CDR2 YSYEKL. DNA for the CDR3: TGCGCCAGCAGCCAAGGAGGTAGTCGGGGGGGGCGCCACACCGGGGAGCTGTTTTTT. It encodes CASSQGGSRGGRHTGELFF.

This chain uses TRBV4-3 with TRBJ2-7; D gene ambiguous. V lost 0 bases and J 8 bases, leaving 11 bases between the germline ends. Germline CDR1 is LGHNA and CDR2 is YSLEER. The CDR3 loop spans 13 amino acids. The CDR3 is CASSQENGSKQYF. For the CDR3, the DNA is TGCGCCAGCAGCCAAGAAAACGGATCTAAGCAGTACTTC.

This clonotype was recorded at least ten times. The CDR3 sequence is CASFQGSGANVLTF. CDR3 coding DNA: TGTGCCAGCTTCCAGGGCTCTGGGGCCAACGTCCTGACTTTC. This sequence joins TRBV6-2 or TRBV6-3 and TRBJ2-6, with a tentative D call TRBD1 (5 bases). The CDR3 spans 14 residues. Trimming took 8 bases from V and 0 from J, leaving 8 bases between them. Germline V gives CDR1 MNHEY, CDR2 SVGEGT.

This clonotype was recorded at least ten times. The CDR3 nucleotides read TGCAGTGCTAGCTTACCCCCGGATACGCAGTATTTT. The encoded protein is CSASLPPDTQYF. The chain links TRBV20-1 to TRBJ2-3; unclear D gene. The CDR3 has 12 residues. Germline loops: CDR1 DFQATT, CDR2 SNEGSKA (reference sequence). V dropped 3 bases and J dropped 6 bases, with 10 bases sitting between them.

This clonotype was detected a few times. This chain links TRBV4-3 with TRBJ1-6; 9 nucleotides align to TRBD1. V lost 4 bases, J lost 8 bases, and 6 bases stayed unmatched. This CDR3 comprises 15 residues. In germline, CDR1 is LGHNA, CDR2 YSLEER. This CDR3 is CASSRLRQGDSPLHF. Here the CDR3 DNA reads TGCGCCAGCAGCCGCCTCAGACAGGGGGATTCACCCCTCCACTTT.

In nucleotides, the CDR3 is TGTGCCAGCCATCGGAGGGGCCTGGTCCTCTCTGGAAACACCATATATTTT. The encoded protein is CASHRRGLVLSGNTIYF. V gene TRBV12-3 or TRBV12-4 combines with J gene TRBJ1-3; D might be TRBD1 (5 bases). The CDR3 totals 17 residues. V lost 8 bases and J lost 0, with 20 bases in between.